This T cell receptor (beta chain) is from a study of response to subunit inactivated influenza vaccine. The study's findings and limits: Each seasonal influenza vaccination recruits few new T cells, the authors suggested.

Comment on this clonotype: Its antigen is not identified.

Germline V gene lookup returns CDR1 MGHRA and CDR2 YSYEKL. V lost 2 bases, J lost 0 bases, and 11 bases lay in between. The CDR3 is 16 residues long. Each CDR3 protein is one row after TCRdb ran MiXCR on the RT-PCR reads. The sample includes about 520,000 distinct CDR3 sequences, less than 7.5% of them seen just once. The receptor was isolated from a man aged 50-75 years who received an inactivated influenza vaccine. This chain links TRBV4-1 with TRBJ1-3, with D possibly being TRBD1 (5 bases). The sequencing here drew on PBMCs from blood, taken about 23 months after vaccination. The CDR3 region is CASSQQTGPSGNTIYF. The CDR3, as DNA: TGCGCCAGCAGCCAACAAACAGGTCCCTCTGGAAACACCATATATTTT.